Below, 20 T cell receptor beta chains from the same sample are listed, as sequenced in a study of T cell repertoires in cytomegalovirus infection. The antigens for these receptors are not known. TCRdb processed the reads anew with MiXCR; each CDR3 protein has one entry. This sample carries hundreds of thousands of distinct CDR3 sequences, around a third of them seen once, and the ten largest clones take 15% to 20%. This specimen was cultured PBMCs, taken from culture after CMV antigen stimulation. All receptors derive from a human donor in good health (CMV status not recorded). Some clones in this sample may be carry-over from other donors' samples.

V usage is TRBV7-2 and J usage is TRBJ2-2; D is unclear. From germline, CDR1 is SGHTA and CDR2 FQGNSA. Trimming took 1 base from V and 7 from J, leaving 10 bases between them. This CDR3 contains 14 residues. CDR3 amino acids: CASSLDARSGELFF. In nucleotides, the CDR3 is TGTGCCAGCAGCTTAGATGCGAGGAGCGGGGAGCTGTTTTTT.

This clonotype turned up a few times. This chain connects TRBV5-5 to TRBJ1-1, with 7 bases aligning to TRBD1. The V gene end was trimmed by 2 bases and the J gene end by 4 bases; junction bases not matched to a gene: 14. This CDR3 comprises 17 residues. Germline V gene sequence: CDR1 SGHKS, CDR2 YYEKEE (reference sequence). The CDR3 is CASSFGARDSALTEAFF. CDR3 in DNA: TGTGCCAGCAGCTTCGGAGCCCGGGACAGCGCTCTCACTGAAGCTTTCTTT. The complete variable domain, with remaining parts taken from reference TRBV5-5 and TRBJ1-1, reads DAGVTQSPTHLIKTRGQQVTLRCSPISGHKSVSWYQQVLGQGPQFIFQYYEKEERGRGNFPDRFSARQFPNYSSELNVNALLLGDSALYLCASSFGARDSALTEAFFGQGTRLTVV.

The CDR3 spells CASSQEGVWSDSPLHF. DNA of the CDR3: TGTGCCAGCAGCCAAGAGGGCGTCTGGTCGGATTCACCCCTCCACTTT. V and J are TRBV14 and TRBJ1-6, with D hard to call. This CDR3 has 16 amino acids. Germline CDR1 SGHDN, CDR2 FVKESK. Trimming stripped 0 bases from V and 8 bases from J, with 14 bases between. Drawing the rest from reference TRBV14 and TRBJ1-6, the complete variable domain is EAGVTQFPSHSVIEKGQTVTLRCDPISGHDNLYWYRRVMGKEIKFLLHFVKESKQDESGMPNNRFLAERTGGTYSTLKVQPAELEDSGVYFCASSQEGVWSDSPLHFGNGTRLTVT.

This chain uses TRBV7-2 with TRBJ1-4, with D possibly being TRBD1 (5 bases). The CDR3 has 15 residues. V lost 5 bases and J 7 bases, leaving 17 bases between the germline ends. CDR1 is SGHTA, CDR2 FQGNSA, per germline. CDR3 DNA: TGTGCCAGCAGCCAGAGGGTACAGGCGCGTGAAAAACTGTTTTTT. The encoded protein is CASSQRVQAREKLFF.

The chain uses TRBV4-1 and TRBJ2-4; D is unclear. The CDR3 is 16 amino acids. Trimming left V 3 bases short and J 6 bases short, with 18 bases between. The germline V gene has CDR1 MGHRA and CDR2 YSYEKL. CDR3 sequence: CASSQPAGSGGNIQYF. The CDR3 DNA sequence: TGCGCCAGCAGCCAGCCCGCAGGTAGTGGTGGAAACATTCAGTACTTC.

This clonotype was counted ten times or more. J is TRBJ2-3 and V is TRBV20-1, with no clear D. Between the trimmed V and J ends, which lost 0 bases and 0 bases, there was a span of 10 bases. Per germline, CDR1 DFQATT and CDR2 SNEGSKA (reference sequence). The CDR3 covers 15 residues. The CDR3 DNA is TGCAGTGCTAGAGATGTCGGTTTTAGCACAGATACGCAGTATTTT. Protein sequence: CSARDVGFSTDTQYF.

This clonotype has a count of ten or more. CDR3 nucleotide sequence: TGTGCCAGCAGTTTTTCCAGCTCTGGGGCCAACGTCCTGACTTTC. Translated, it gives CASSFSSSGANVLTF. The chain recombines TRBV12-3 or TRBV12-4 with TRBJ2-6; unclear D gene. The CDR3 loop spans 15 amino acids. The V and J ends lost 3 bases and 0 bases respectively, with 6 bases between them.

This clonotype has a count of ten or more. The CDR3 spells CASSLGTPGSGEQYF. Here the CDR3 DNA reads TGTGCCAGCAGCCTTGGGACACCTGGATCTGGGGAGCAGTACTTC. The J gene is TRBJ2-7, the V gene TRBV7-6, with D possibly TRBD1 on 6 matching bases. The CDR3 spans 15 residues. Germline CDR1 and CDR2: SGHVS and FNYEAQ. Trimming took 5 bases from V and 7 from J, leaving 21 bases between them.

The J gene is TRBJ2-1, the V gene TRBV6-5; D is unresolved. CDR1 MNHEY and CDR2 SVGAGI come from the germline V gene. The CDR3 length is 12 residues. Trimming removed 6 bases at V and 10 bases at J, with 13 bases between. The CDR3, as DNA: TGTGCCAGCAGAATGACTCCCCTCGAGCAGTTCTTC. This sequence encodes CASRMTPLEQFF.

This clonotype appeared a few times. J is TRBJ2-5 and V is TRBV6-1, with 7 bases identical to TRBD1. With 6 bases clipped from V and 5 bases from J, the junction kept 12 bases outside the gene matches. Germline loops: CDR1 MNHNS, CDR2 SASEGT. The CDR3 consists of 15 residues. The CDR3 DNA follows: TGTGCCAGCAGACCGGAGGAAGGGGGCCTGGAGACCCAGTACTTC. Translated: CASRPEEGGLETQYF.

The rearrangement joins TRBV7-9 to TRBJ2-1; D ambiguous. Germline V lookup: CDR1 SEHNR, CDR2 FQNEAQ (reference sequence). This CDR3 spans 13 amino acids. V lost 5 bases and J lost 10, with 15 bases in between. The DNA for the CDR3 is TGTGCCAGCAGCAAAGGTGGCTCCACGGAGCAGTTCTTC. This encodes CASSKGGSTEQFF.

The chain has TRBV19 and TRBJ2-5; D remains ambiguous. Trimming took off 5 bases at V and 5 bases at J, with 15 bases between the two ends. Germline V gives CDR1 LNHDA, CDR2 SQIVND (reference sequence). This CDR3 has 14 residues. The CDR3 nucleotides are TGTGCCAGTAGTCCTGCGACGGGTCCTGAGACCCAGTACTTC. This codes for CASSPATGPETQYF. Variable domain in full (rest from reference TRBV19 and TRBJ2-5): DGGITQSPKYLFRKEGQNVTLSCEQNLNHDAMYWYRQDPGQGLRLIYYSQIVNDFQKGDIAEGYSVSREKKESFPLTVTSAQKNPTAFYLCASSPATGPETQYFGPGTRLLVL.

This clonotype was observed a few times. The chain combines TRBV7-3 with TRBJ2-3, with TRBD1 matching over 9 bases. The CDR3 loop spans 16 amino acids. V was pared by 5 bases and J by 6 bases, with 12 bases of the junction left unmatched. Per germline, CDR1 SGHTA and CDR2 FQGTGA. The CDR3 loop is CASSPNTGGFSDTQYF. The CDR3 DNA follows: TGTGCCAGCAGCCCAAACACAGGGGGCTTTTCGGATACGCAGTATTTT.

The chain employs TRBV6-2 or TRBV6-3 and TRBJ2-7; a possible D gene is TRBD1 (5 bases). CDR3 length: 11 residues. Germline V gene data show CDR1 as MNHEY and CDR2 as SVGEGT. The V and J ends lost 8 bases and 2 bases respectively, with 7 bases between them. CDR3 DNA sequence: TGTGCCAGCGGACACGCCTACGAGCAGTACTTC. Its translation is CASGHAYEQYF.

V gene TRBV5-1 combines with J gene TRBJ1-1, with D unresolved. Trimming took 0 bases from V and 1 from J, leaving 10 bases between them. This CDR3 region has 15 residues. Germline V gene sequence: CDR1 SGHRS, CDR2 YFSETQ. CDR3 nucleotides: TGCGCCAGCAGCTTGGCGGACGTGGGGAACACTGAAGCTTTCTTT. Amino acid sequence: CASSLADVGNTEAFF.

The chain has TRBV2 and TRBJ1-2; TRBD1 aligns across 10 bases. Germline lookup yields CDR1 SNHLY and CDR2 FYNNEI. The CDR3 extends over 18 amino acids. The junction had 13 bases not matched to a gene; V was cut back by 2 bases and J by 4 bases. As DNA, the CDR3 is TGTGCCAGCAGTGAACACCGGGACAGGGGAAAGTATTTCTATGGCTACACCTTC. This translates into CASSEHRDRGKYFYGYTF. The whole variable domain, filled in from reference TRBV2 and TRBJ1-2, reads EPEVTQTPSHQVTQMGQEVILRCVPISNHLYFYWYRQILGQKVEFLVSFYNNEISEKSEIFDDQFSVERPDGSNFTLKIRSTKLEDSAMYFCASSEHRDRGKYFYGYTFGSGTRLTVV.

A few counts support this clonotype. The V gene is TRBV7-8, the J gene TRBJ2-5; 8 nucleotides agree with TRBD1. The CDR3 covers 14 residues. Germline values: CDR1 SGHVS, CDR2 FQNEAQ. J gave up 3 bases and V 5 bases, and 5 bases lay outside the gene matches. In DNA form, the CDR3 reads TGTGCCAGCAGCCCGAGGGACAGGAAAGAGACCCAGTACTTC. Translating it yields CASSPRDRKETQYF. The full variable domain, its missing parts supplied by reference TRBV7-8 and TRBJ2-5, is GAGVSQSPRYKVAKRGQDVALRCDPISGHVSLFWYQQALGQGPEFLTYFQNEAQLDKSGLPSDRFFAERPEGSVSTLKIQRTQQEDSAVYLCASSPRDRKETQYFGPGTRLLVL.

The chain combines TRBV28 with TRBJ1-1, with D hard to call. CDR3 length equals 14 residues. V was cut by 3 bases and J by 5 bases, with 13 bases left in between. CDR1 is MDHEN and CDR2 is SYDVKM in the germline V gene. CDR3 sequence reads: CASSFRLGRTEAFF. The CDR3 coding sequence is TGTGCCAGCAGTTTTCGACTGGGGAGGACTGAAGCTTTCTTT.

This chain links TRBV7-2 with TRBJ2-2; D is perhaps TRBD2 (5 bases). The CDR3 spans 18 residues. Trimming took 3 bases from V and 2 from J, leaving 19 bases between them. CDR1 is SGHTA and CDR2 is FQGNSA in the germline V gene. Written as DNA, the CDR3 is TGTGCCAGCAGCTTGCCGGCATCAGCGGAGGTTAACACCGGGGAGCTGTTTTTT. Translated: CASSLPASAEVNTGELFF.

In its sample, this clonotype was seen a few times. This chain joins TRBV7-2 and TRBJ2-3; D gene ambiguous. The CDR3 consists of 13 residues. The germline V gene has CDR1 SGHTA and CDR2 FQGNSA. With 4 bases removed from V and 5 bases from J, the gap between germline ends came to 10 bases. As DNA, the CDR3 is TGTGCCAGCAGCTCGGGCGCTAGAGATACGCAGTATTTT. Amino acids: CASSSGARDTQYF.